Presented here are 9 T cell receptor beta chains from one specimen sequenced in a study of prognosis after radiotherapy for stage I lung cancer. Two-round multiplex PCR on genomic DNA was the method by which TCR beta CDR3 was amplified. Primers (each specific to one TRBV or TRBJ gene) were used in first-round PCR. TCRdb processed the multiplex PCR reads anew with MiXCR; each CDR3 protein has one entry. The data hold approximately 51,000 distinct CDR3 sequences, with 30% to 35% observed a single time. The specimen was PBMCs, collected before or after stereotactic body radiation therapy (not recorded which). The receptors originated from a donor aged 50 or older with non-small cell lung cancer.

This clonotype occurred many times. The chain links TRBV24-1 to TRBJ1-2; D gene unclear. Trimming pared 3 bases from V and 3 bases from J, leaving 13 bases between. Germline lookup yields CDR1 KGHDR and CDR2 SFDVKD. This CDR3 has 15 residues. The CDR3 here is CATSDPGDGDYGYTF. For the CDR3, the DNA is TGTGCCACCAGTGATCCAGGCGACGGCGACTATGGCTACACCTTC.

This clonotype was recorded many times. The V and J genes are TRBV12-3 or TRBV12-4 and TRBJ2-7, with D perhaps being TRBD1 or TRBD2 (11 bases each). V was cut by 1 base and J by 12 bases, with 25 bases left in between. The CDR3 loop spans 16 amino acids. The CDR3 DNA is TGTGCCAGCAGTTTAGAAGGACAGGGGGCTAGCGGGAGGCCGTACTTC. It is translated as CASSLEGQGASGRPYF.

This clonotype was observed many times. CDR3 region: CASSLQGSHNEQFF. In DNA form, the CDR3 reads TGTGCCAGCAGCCTACAGGGTTCACACAATGAGCAGTTCTTC. V and J are TRBV12-3 or TRBV12-4 and TRBJ2-1, with a weak D call TRBD1 (6 bases). The V and J ends lost 6 bases and 5 bases respectively, with 14 bases between them. The CDR3 is 14 residues long.

Many counts were recorded for this clonotype. The chain is built from TRBV12-3 or TRBV12-4 and TRBJ1-4, with D tentatively TRBD1 (5 bases). V lost 3 bases, J lost 7 bases, and 12 bases lay in between. CDR3 length: 14 amino acids. This CDR3 is CASSFKGWGEKLFF. The CDR3 nucleotides are TGTGCCAGCAGTTTCAAGGGGTGGGGTGAAAAACTGTTTTTT.

V is TRBV12-3 or TRBV12-4 and J is TRBJ1-1; D is ambiguous. V lost 4 bases to trimming and J lost 1 base, with 4 bases between them. This CDR3 region has 12 residues. CDR3 coding DNA: TGTGCCAGCAGTTGGGGGAACACTGAAGCTTTCTTT. It codes for CASSWGNTEAFF.

This clonotype was found many times. This chain joins TRBV7-2 and TRBJ1-1; tentatively, D is TRBD1 (6 bases). V lost 1 base and J lost 4, with 10 bases in between. This CDR3 contains 14 residues. CDR1 and CDR2 from the germline V gene are SGHTA and FQGNSA. The CDR3 loop is CASSLEGRGTEAFF. The CDR3 bases are TGTGCCAGCAGCTTAGAGGGCAGGGGCACTGAAGCTTTCTTT.

This clonotype has more than one count but fewer than ten. Just one base apart from a much larger clone, this may be a read error. The chain links TRBV5-4 to TRBJ2-6; D is unresolved. In germline, CDR1 is SGHNT, CDR2 YYREEE (reference sequence). The CDR3 loop spans 15 amino acids. CDR3 sequence: CTSSLQHSGANVLTF. The CDR3 DNA reads TGTACCAGCAGCTTGCAGCACTCTGGGGCCAACGTCCTGACTTTC.

The chain couples TRBV12-3 or TRBV12-4 to TRBJ2-7; 7 bases fit TRBD1. The V and J ends lost 7 bases and 6 bases, in that order; junction bases with no gene match: 12. The CDR3 is 14 amino acids. The CDR3 sequence: CASTRDSPGGEQYF. The CDR3 DNA reads TGTGCCAGCACCCGGGACAGCCCCGGCGGCGAGCAGTACTTC.

This rearrangement joins TRBV20-1 to TRBJ1-1, with TRBD1 as a possible D gene (6 bases). V gave up 6 bases and J gave up 4 bases, with 15 bases separating them. The CDR3 is made up of 13 amino acids. Per the germline V gene, CDR1 is DFQATT and CDR2 is SNEGSKA (reference sequence). CDR3 DNA: TGCAGTGCCGCTACAGGGTCGACCACTGAAGCTTTCTTT. Protein sequence: CSAATGSTTEAFF.